Below, one TCR beta chain is given with its context. Its antigen is as yet unknown. The data belong to a study of Tregs in tolerant kidney transplant recipients. Study observations and caveats: The most relevant donor-specific Treg TCRbeta repertoire apparently came from expansion with activated donor B cells. Biological reproducibility was not directly addressed, but technical replication error appeared minimal. Nucleotide sequences could not be compared across some patients' samples due to primer changes.

The assay was immunoSEQ multiplex PCR, and TCRdb's table has in-frame clones only and misses some. Found here are around 61,000 clones, more than 70% of them singletons; the top ten hold around 4%. The CDR3 covers 12 residues. Germline V gene sequence: CDR1 ENHRY, CDR2 SYGVKD. V shed 8 bases, J shed 4 bases, and the junction held 4 bases outside the gene matches. Mixed chimerism was transient after nonmyeloablative marrow transplants from related graft donors. Unstimulated Tregs (CD4+CD25+CD127-) and CD4+CD25- non-Tregs were sorted from PBMCs. The TCR originated in a human patient who received a combined kidney and bone marrow transplant. The graft donor may account for some of the T cells. The rearrangement uses TRBV10-3 and TRBJ2-7; TRBD1 aligns across 8 bases. This material consisted of CD4+ T cells from blood (PBMCs), taken 6 months after the transplant. CDR3 region: CAIADRGYEQYF. Written as DNA, the CDR3 is TGTGCCATCGCTGACAGGGGTTACGAGCAGTACTTC.